This entry features one T cell receptor (beta chain) sequence. The V and J ends lost 6 bases and 5 bases, in that order; junction bases with no gene match: 7. CDR3 length: 13 amino acids. CDR1 and CDR2 (germline): MNHNS, SASEGT. This sample is part of a study of cytomegalovirus exposure and HLA in healthy donors. The repertoire was sequenced with immunoSEQ multiplex PCR; TCRdb's copy has only in-frame clones and lacks some. Of roughly 86,000 clones in the sample, almost 97% are singletons; the top ten hold 1.6%. The TCR was taken from a man younger than 30 in good health and CMV-seropositive. The sample comprised PBMCs. J is TRBJ2-7 and V is TRBV6-1; 7 nucleotides agree with TRBD2. The CDR3 sequence: CASRLREPHEQYF. Written as DNA, the CDR3 is TGTGCCAGCAGGTTGCGGGAGCCGCACGAGCAGTACTTC.